This passage covers 5 T cell receptor beta chains from one sample sequenced in a study of blood T cell repertoires in COVID-19. The method was immunoSEQ multiplex PCR; TCRdb's version includes in-frame clones alone and lacks a portion of them. The data show about 120,000 clones, with more than 70% seen just once and roughly 7.3% held by the top ten. The sequencing input was peripheral blood. The receptors come from a human donor in a cohort sampled during active COVID-19.

V gene TRBV28 combines with J gene TRBJ2-7; a weak D match, TRBD2 (6 bases). The CDR3 is 14 amino acids. Per germline, CDR1 MDHEN and CDR2 SYDVKM. V shed 4 bases and J shed 4 bases, with 14 bases lying between them. The CDR3 DNA reads as TGTGCCAGCAGTTCTCCGGGGGTAGTTTACGAGCAGTACTTC. The encoded protein is CASSSPGVVYEQYF.

This chain joins TRBV14 and TRBJ2-3; 7 nucleotides match TRBD2. The germline V gene encodes CDR1 SGHDN and CDR2 FVKESK. The CDR3 is 16 amino acids. The V gene end was trimmed by 1 base and the J gene end by 2 bases; junction bases not matched to a gene: 6. The CDR3 nucleotides are TGTGCCAGCAGCCAAGTGGCGGGGGAGGCCACAGATACGCAGTATTTT. Its protein product is CASSQVAGEATDTQYF.

V usage is TRBV28 and J usage is TRBJ1-5; 8 bases agree with TRBD1. The CDR3 covers 15 residues. Germline CDR1 is MDHEN and CDR2 is SYDVKM. The V segment lost 3 bases and the J segment 6 bases; nucleotides outside the gene matches: 7. CDR3 sequence: CASSFRDRTFQPQHF. Here the CDR3 DNA reads TGTGCCAGCAGTTTTCGGGACAGGACGTTTCAGCCCCAGCATTTT.

This chain joins TRBV4-1 and TRBJ1-2; maybe TRBD1 (6 bases). The CDR3 runs 12 residues. Between the trimmed V and J ends, which lost 8 bases and 4 bases, there was a span of 11 bases. The germline V gene encodes CDR1 MGHRA and CDR2 YSYEKL. The CDR3 region is CASGGAVYGYTF. The DNA of the CDR3 is TGCGCCAGCGGGGGCGCGGTCTATGGCTACACCTTC.

This clone was counted a single time. The chain couples TRBV24-1 to TRBJ2-1, with 8 bases fitting TRBD2. Trimming took 3 bases from V and 1 from J; bases not matched to a gene: 16. Germline lookup yields CDR1 KGHDR and CDR2 SFDVKD. This CDR3 spans 20 amino acids. The CDR3 here is CATSDRPPGRAGVSYNEQFF. The DNA for the CDR3 is TGTGCCACCAGTGATCGCCCCCCGGGGCGAGCGGGAGTGTCCTACAATGAGCAGTTCTTC.